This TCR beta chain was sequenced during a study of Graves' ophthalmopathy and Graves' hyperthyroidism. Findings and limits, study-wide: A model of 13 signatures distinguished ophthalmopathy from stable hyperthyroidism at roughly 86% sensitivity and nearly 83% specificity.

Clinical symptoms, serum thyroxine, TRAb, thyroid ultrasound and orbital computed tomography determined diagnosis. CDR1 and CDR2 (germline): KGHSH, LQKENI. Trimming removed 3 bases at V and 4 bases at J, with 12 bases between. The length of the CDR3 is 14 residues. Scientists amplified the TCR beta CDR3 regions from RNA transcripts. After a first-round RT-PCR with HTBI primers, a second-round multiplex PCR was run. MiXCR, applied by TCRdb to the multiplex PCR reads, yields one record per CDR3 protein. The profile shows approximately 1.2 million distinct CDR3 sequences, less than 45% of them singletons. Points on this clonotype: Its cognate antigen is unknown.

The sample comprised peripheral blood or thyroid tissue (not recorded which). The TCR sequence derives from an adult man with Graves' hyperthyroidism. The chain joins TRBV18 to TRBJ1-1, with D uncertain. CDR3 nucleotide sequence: TGTGCCAGCTCACCTATTGAGGAGGGCACTGAAGCTTTCTTT. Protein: CASSPIEEGTEAFF. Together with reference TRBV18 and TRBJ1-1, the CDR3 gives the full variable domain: NAGVMQNPRHLVRRRGQEARLRCSPMKGHSHVYWYRQLPEEGLKFMVYLQKENIIDESGMPKERFSAEFPKEGPSILRIQQVVRGDSAAYFCASSPIEEGTEAFFGQGTRLTVV.